This passage covers 25 T cell receptor beta chains from one sample sequenced in a study of blood T cell repertoires in COVID-19. Here immunoSEQ multiplex PCR was the method, and the copy in TCRdb shows in-frame clones only, minus some. The repertoire holds approximately 210,000 clones, with around 83% as singletons. What was sequenced was peripheral blood. These receptor sequences come from a woman aged 45-65 years with acute or convalescent COVID-19.

In DNA, the CDR3 is TGTGCCAGCAGTCCGGGGACAGGGGGTATCTATGGCTACACCTTC. This translates into CASSPGTGGIYGYTF. The chain combines TRBV27 with TRBJ1-2, with 11 bases lining up with TRBD1. The junction had 6 bases not matched to a gene; V was cut back by 5 bases and J by 4 bases. The CDR3 runs 15 residues. CDR1 and CDR2 from the germline V gene are MNHEY and SMNVEV (reference sequence).

The CDR3 spells CASSHLTSPNTGELFF. In DNA, the CDR3 is TGCGCCAGCAGCCACCTGACAAGCCCGAACACCGGGGAGCTGTTTTTT. This chain uses TRBV5-1 with TRBJ2-2; D gene uncertain. The CDR3 contains 16 residues. Trimming pared 4 bases from V and 0 bases from J, leaving 13 bases between. Germline lookup yields CDR1 SGHRS and CDR2 YFSETQ.

The J gene is TRBJ2-3, the V gene TRBV6-5; D call uncertain. With 2 bases removed from V and 0 bases from J, the gap between germline ends came to 3 bases. Germline V gene lookup returns CDR1 MNHEY and CDR2 SVGAGI. The CDR3 is 13 residues long. Here the CDR3 reads CASSYRSTDTQYF. CDR3 nucleotides: TGTGCCAGCAGTTACCGGAGCACAGATACGCAGTATTTT.

In the case of this clone: Different DNA sequences within this sample yield the same CDR3. The rearrangement joins TRBV7-2 to TRBJ2-7; D unclear. Per the germline V gene, CDR1 is SGHTA and CDR2 is FQGNSA. Trimming shortened V by 6 bases and J by 4 bases, and 7 bases separated the two germline ends. The CDR3 is 11 residues long. CDR3 in DNA: TGTGCCAGCAGTTATTATTACGAGCAGTACTTC. Encoded protein: CASSYYYEQYF.

The genes are TRBV28 and TRBJ2-1; the D gene is possibly TRBD2 (5 bases). Germline V gene sequence: CDR1 MDHEN, CDR2 SYDVKM. V lost 1 base to trimming and J lost 5 bases, with 12 bases between them. The CDR3 has 15 residues. The CDR3 loop reads CASSLLGRDHNEQFF. CDR3 nucleotides: TGTGCCAGCAGTTTATTAGGTCGGGATCACAATGAGCAGTTCTTC.

The J gene is TRBJ1-1, the V gene TRBV6-2 or TRBV6-3; weak D call: TRBD1 (6 bases). Per germline, CDR1 MNHEY and CDR2 SVGEGT. Trimming left V 2 bases short and J 3 bases short, with 16 bases between. The CDR3 runs 16 residues. The CDR3 region has the DNA TGTGCCAGCAGTTACGAATTCACAGGGAAGGACACTGAAGCTTTCTTT. This translates into CASSYEFTGKDTEAFF.

The CDR3 reads CASSEYRSVPQHF. DNA of the CDR3: TGTGCCAGCAGTGAATACAGGTCCGTACCCCAGCATTTT. The V gene is TRBV6-1, the J gene TRBJ1-5; a possible D gene is TRBD1 (5 bases). Trimming took off 2 bases at V and 10 bases at J, with 12 bases between the two ends. Germline V gene lookup returns CDR1 MNHNS and CDR2 SASEGT. The CDR3 length is 13 residues.

The chain combines TRBV19 with TRBJ1-1; 7 bases match TRBD1. V lost 5 bases to trimming and J lost 4 bases; unmatched junction nucleotides: 1. This CDR3 has 12 amino acids. CDR1 and CDR2 from the germline V gene are LNHDA and SQIVND (reference sequence). The CDR3 loop is CASSQGGTEAFF. The CDR3 bases are TGTGCCAGTAGTCAGGGGGGCACTGAAGCTTTCTTT.

The V gene is TRBV15, the J gene TRBJ2-7; D uncertain. Germline CDR1 LNHNV, CDR2 YYDKDF (reference sequence). CDR3 length equals 12 residues. V lost 5 bases, J lost 5 bases, and 10 bases lay in between. CDR3 amino acids: CATSLDLDEQYF. The CDR3 region has the DNA TGTGCCACCAGCCTAGATCTGGACGAGCAGTACTTC.

The chain combines TRBV7-3 with TRBJ2-1, with D tentatively TRBD1 (6 bases). Germline V gene data show CDR1 as SGHTA and CDR2 as FQGTGA. This CDR3 is 14 amino acids long. V was pared by 6 bases and J by 8 bases, with 17 bases between. The CDR3 coding sequence is TGTGCCAGCAGTCAAGGACAGCTCGGGGATGAGCAGTTCTTC. Protein product: CASSQGQLGDEQFF.

This clone was observed a handful of times. The gene calls are TRBV4-1 and TRBJ2-4; 7 bases match TRBD2. CDR3 size: 17 residues. The V gene's germline CDR1 is MGHRA and CDR2 YSYEKL. V lost 1 base and J lost 0; bases outside the gene matches: 6. The chain's CDR3 is CASSQGSTGGAKNIQYF. CDR3 bases: TGCGCCAGCAGCCAAGGATCTACGGGAGGAGCCAAAAACATTCAGTACTTC.

This clone was counted only a few times. The rearrangement uses TRBV28 and TRBJ1-5; 7 positions agree with TRBD1. The CDR3 is made up of 14 amino acids. V trimming: 10 bases; J trimming: 3 bases; junction bases outside the gene matches: 9. Germline V gene lookup returns CDR1 MDHEN and CDR2 SYDVKM. CDR3 in amino acids: CATRRGGNNQPQHF. The CDR3 DNA follows: TGTGCCACCCGGCGAGGGGGCAACAATCAGCCCCAGCATTTT. The full variable domain, completed using reference TRBV28 and TRBJ1-5, is DVKVTQSSRYLVKRTGEKVFLECVQDMDHENMFWYRQDPGLGLRLIYFSYDVKMKEKGDIPEGYSVSREKKERFSLILESASTNQTSMYLCATRRGGNNQPQHFGDGTRLSIL.

This clone was found once. The chain carries TRBV15 and TRBJ2-1; 13 positions agree with TRBD2. Germline values: CDR1 LNHNV, CDR2 YYDKDF (reference sequence). The trim removed 0 bases at V and 9 bases at J, leaving 2 bases unmatched. The CDR3 contains 15 residues. This CDR3 is CATSRDTSGRGEQFF. CDR3 nucleotide sequence: TGTGCCACCAGCAGAGATACTAGCGGGAGGGGTGAGCAGTTCTTC.

This chain uses TRBV2 with TRBJ2-1, with TRBD2 identical over 7 bases. J lost 6 bases, V lost 6 bases, and 14 bases had no gene match. The CDR3 is 16 residues long. Germline CDR1 SNHLY, CDR2 FYNNEI. The CDR3 nucleotides are TGTGCCAGCAGCGCGACTAGCCGGGTTGGTGGCAATGAGCAGTTCTTC. Protein sequence: CASSATSRVGGNEQFF.

The CDR3 reads CASSPPEATGYTF. CDR3 bases: TGTGCCAGCAGCCCTCCGGAGGCGACCGGCTACACCTTC. The gene calls are TRBV12-3 or TRBV12-4 and TRBJ1-2; no definite D call. Deletions cut 6 bases from V and 8 bases from J, with 16 bases between. The CDR3 is 13 amino acids.

The chain couples TRBV5-1 to TRBJ2-7; 7 positions match TRBD2. Germline V gene data show CDR1 as SGHRS and CDR2 as YFSETQ. There are 15 residues in the CDR3. Trimming at V came to 5 bases and at J to 3 bases, leaving 11 bases not matched to a gene. CDR3 DNA: TGCGCCAGCAGGACGTTAGCGGGTGAGGACTACGAGCAGTACTTC. Its translation is CASRTLAGEDYEQYF.

The J gene is TRBJ2-7, the V gene TRBV15, with D tentatively TRBD2 (5 bases). Trimming removed 1 base at V and 5 bases at J, with 15 bases between. This CDR3 is built from 15 residues. Germline loops: CDR1 LNHNV, CDR2 YYDKDF (reference sequence). The CDR3 region is CATSRAPLGSHEQYF. The CDR3 nucleotides read TGTGCCACCAGCAGAGCCCCACTAGGAAGCCACGAGCAGTACTTC.

J is TRBJ2-1 and V is TRBV5-4, with 8 bases that match TRBD2. The length of the CDR3 is 15 residues. Germline V gives CDR1 SGHNT, CDR2 YYREEE (reference sequence). With V trimmed by 4 bases and J by 3 bases, 6 bases remained unmatched. CDR3 DNA sequence: TGTGCCAGCAGCAGACAGCGGGAGAGCTACAATGAGCAGTTCTTC. This translates into CASSRQRESYNEQFF.

The chain links TRBV10-3 to TRBJ2-7, with 8 bases fitting TRBD1. The V gene's germline CDR1 is ENHRY and CDR2 SYGVKD. This CDR3 has 11 residues. The J segment lost 5 bases and the V segment lost 9 bases, leaving 3 bases of the junction unmatched. CDR3 sequence reads: CAILTGDEQYF. DNA for the CDR3: TGTGCCATTTTGACAGGGGACGAGCAGTACTTC.

J is TRBJ2-7 and V is TRBV4-1; D gene uncertain. Per germline, CDR1 MGHRA and CDR2 YSYEKL. V lost 0 bases and J 2 bases, leaving 5 bases between the germline ends. This CDR3 contains 13 residues. CDR3 region: CASSQDPTYEQYF. The CDR3 DNA reads TGCGCCAGCAGCCAAGACCCAACCTACGAGCAGTACTTC.

There are a few counts of this clone. The CDR3 spells CASSRYSGGRTDTEAFF. The CDR3 DNA sequence: TGTGCCAGCAGCCGATATTCAGGGGGCAGGACGGACACTGAAGCTTTCTTT. The chain employs TRBV3-1 (or the pseudogene TRBV3-2) and TRBJ1-1, with 8 positions matching TRBD1. Trimming at V came to 4 bases and at J to 3 bases, leaving 13 bases not matched to a gene. Germline loops: CDR1 LGHDT, CDR2 YNNKEL (reference sequence). This CDR3 has 17 amino acids.

V is TRBV2 and J is TRBJ2-2; tentatively, D is TRBD2 (8 bases). The length of the CDR3 is 15 residues. The V end was cut by 8 bases, the J end by 2 bases, with 15 bases between. CDR1 SNHLY and CDR2 FYNNEI come from the germline V gene. CDR3 sequence: CASERGTVNTGELFF. In DNA form, the CDR3 reads TGTGCCAGCGAGCGGGGGACAGTAAACACCGGGGAGCTGTTTTTT. Variable domain in full (rest from reference TRBV2 and TRBJ2-2): EPEVTQTPSHQVTQMGQEVILRCVPISNHLYFYWYRQILGQKVEFLVSFYNNEISEKSEIFDDQFSVERPDGSNFTLKIRSTKLEDSAMYFCASERGTVNTGELFFGEGSRLTVL.

This clone showed up just a few times. The CDR3 region has the DNA TGTGCCAGCAGGAAACTAGCGGGAGAAGGCGGGGAGCTGTTTTTT. It yields the protein CASRKLAGEGGELFF. The chain has TRBV6-5 and TRBJ2-2, with 11 bases identical to TRBD2. Trimming removed 6 bases from V and 7 bases from J; junction bases left unmatched: 7. This CDR3 has 15 residues. Germline CDR1 MNHEY, CDR2 SVGAGI.

The V gene is TRBV6-5, the J gene TRBJ2-7, with 8 bases lining up with TRBD1. The V segment lost 5 bases and the J segment 7 bases; nucleotides outside the gene matches: 7. This CDR3 has 13 amino acids. Per the germline V gene, CDR1 is MNHEY and CDR2 is SVGAGI. The CDR3 spells CASSQGAVGEQYF. The CDR3, as DNA: TGTGCCAGCAGTCAGGGGGCCGTAGGGGAGCAGTACTTC.

This chain links TRBV9 with TRBJ2-7, with 7 nucleotides matching TRBD2. Germline CDR1 is SGDLS and CDR2 is YYNGEE. V was pared by 0 bases and J by 0 bases, with 3 bases of the junction left unmatched. This CDR3 has 15 residues. The CDR3 DNA reads as TGTGCCAGCAGCGTAGATGGCGGGAGCTCCTACGAGCAGTACTTC. This gives the protein CASSVDGGSSYEQYF. Full variable domain (remainder filled in from reference TRBV9 and TRBJ2-7): DSGVTQTPKHLITATGQRVTLRCSPRSGDLSVYWYQQSLDQGLQFLIQYYNGEERAKGNILERFSAQQFPDLHSELNLSSLELGDSALYFCASSVDGGSSYEQYFGPGTRLTVT.